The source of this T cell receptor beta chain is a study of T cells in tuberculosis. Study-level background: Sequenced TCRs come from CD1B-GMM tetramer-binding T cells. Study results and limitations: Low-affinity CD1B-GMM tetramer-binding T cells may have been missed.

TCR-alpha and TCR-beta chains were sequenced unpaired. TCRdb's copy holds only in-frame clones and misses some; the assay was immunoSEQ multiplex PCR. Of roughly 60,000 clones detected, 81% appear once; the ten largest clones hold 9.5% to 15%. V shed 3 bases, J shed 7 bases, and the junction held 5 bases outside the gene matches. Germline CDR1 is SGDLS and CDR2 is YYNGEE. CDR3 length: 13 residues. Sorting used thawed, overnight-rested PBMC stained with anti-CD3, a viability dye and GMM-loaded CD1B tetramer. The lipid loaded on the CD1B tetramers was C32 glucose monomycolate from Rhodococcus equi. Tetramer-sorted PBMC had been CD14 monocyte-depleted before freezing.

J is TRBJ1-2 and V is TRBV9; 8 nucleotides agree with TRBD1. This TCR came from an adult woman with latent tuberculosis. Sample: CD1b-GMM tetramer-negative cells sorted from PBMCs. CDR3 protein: CASSGRTGFGYTF. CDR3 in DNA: TGTGCCAGCAGCGGGCGGACAGGGTTTGGCTACACCTTC.